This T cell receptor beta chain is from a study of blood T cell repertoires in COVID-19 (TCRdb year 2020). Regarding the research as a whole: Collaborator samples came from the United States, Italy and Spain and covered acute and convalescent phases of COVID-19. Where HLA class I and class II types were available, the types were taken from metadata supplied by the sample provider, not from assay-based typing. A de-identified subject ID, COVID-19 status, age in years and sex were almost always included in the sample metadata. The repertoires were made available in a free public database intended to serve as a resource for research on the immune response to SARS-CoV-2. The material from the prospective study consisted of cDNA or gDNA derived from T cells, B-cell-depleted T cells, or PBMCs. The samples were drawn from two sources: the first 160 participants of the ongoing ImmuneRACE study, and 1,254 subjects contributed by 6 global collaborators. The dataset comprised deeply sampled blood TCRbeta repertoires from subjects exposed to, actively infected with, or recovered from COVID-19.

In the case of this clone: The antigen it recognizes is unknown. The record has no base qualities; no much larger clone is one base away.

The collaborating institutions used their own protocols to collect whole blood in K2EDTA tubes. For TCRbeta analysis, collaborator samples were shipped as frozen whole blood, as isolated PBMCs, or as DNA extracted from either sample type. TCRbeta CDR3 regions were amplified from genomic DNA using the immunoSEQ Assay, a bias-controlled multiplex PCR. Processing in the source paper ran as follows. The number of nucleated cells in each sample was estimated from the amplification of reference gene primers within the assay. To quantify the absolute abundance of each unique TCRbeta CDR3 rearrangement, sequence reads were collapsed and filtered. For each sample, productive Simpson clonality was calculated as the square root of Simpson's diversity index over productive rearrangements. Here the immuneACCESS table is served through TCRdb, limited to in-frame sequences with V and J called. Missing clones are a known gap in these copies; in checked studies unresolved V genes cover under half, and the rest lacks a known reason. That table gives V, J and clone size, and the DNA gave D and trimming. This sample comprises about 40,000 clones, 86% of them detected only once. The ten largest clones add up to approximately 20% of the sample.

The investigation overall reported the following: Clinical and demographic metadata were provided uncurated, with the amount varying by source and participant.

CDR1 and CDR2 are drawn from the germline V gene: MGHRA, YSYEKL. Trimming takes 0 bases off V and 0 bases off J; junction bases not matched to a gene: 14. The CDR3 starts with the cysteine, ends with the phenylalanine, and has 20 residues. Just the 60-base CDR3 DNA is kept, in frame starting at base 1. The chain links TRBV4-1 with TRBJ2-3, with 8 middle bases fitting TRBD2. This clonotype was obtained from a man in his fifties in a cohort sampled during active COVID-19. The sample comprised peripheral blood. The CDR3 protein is CASSQDRIAGKTTSTDTQYF. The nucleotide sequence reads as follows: TGCGCCAGCAGCCAAGATCGAATAGCGGGGAAAACCACTAGCACAGATACGCAGTATTTT.